This TCR beta chain came from a study of human T cells and chemical hapten exposure. The overall study: Researchers reported sensitizing an approximately 2 cm by approximately 2 cm upper inner arm skin site with 2% DPC.

Time point of the sample: pre-sensitization, week 0. Indicated treatment: therapeutic diphenylcyclopropenone sensitization with weekly scalp DPC. Turning to this clonotype: The antigen is not known.

Using its own MiXCR run on the RACE reads, TCRdb lists one record per CDR3 protein. This sample has 250,000 or so distinct CDR3 sequences; approximately 8.4% occur once, and the top ten carry over 2%. Overall study findings and caveats: The donor cohort had alopecia, so its immune response may not match that of healthy people.

The V end lost 0 bases, the J end lost 9 bases, and 16 bases lay between the germline ends. Per the germline V gene, CDR1 is SGHTS and CDR2 is YDEGEE. This CDR3 has 15 amino acids. The clonotype was recovered from a middle-aged woman with alopecia areata. Some clones in this sample may be carry-over from other donors' samples. The specimen was whole blood, collected in connection with sensitization to the hapten diphenylcyclopropenone (DPC). The V call is TRBV5-8, the J call TRBJ1-5; possible D gene TRBD1, 6 bases. CDR3 bases: TGTGCCAGCAGCTTGGAGGGGGGACCTTCCTGGCCCCAGCATTTT. It is translated as CASSLEGGPSWPQHF.